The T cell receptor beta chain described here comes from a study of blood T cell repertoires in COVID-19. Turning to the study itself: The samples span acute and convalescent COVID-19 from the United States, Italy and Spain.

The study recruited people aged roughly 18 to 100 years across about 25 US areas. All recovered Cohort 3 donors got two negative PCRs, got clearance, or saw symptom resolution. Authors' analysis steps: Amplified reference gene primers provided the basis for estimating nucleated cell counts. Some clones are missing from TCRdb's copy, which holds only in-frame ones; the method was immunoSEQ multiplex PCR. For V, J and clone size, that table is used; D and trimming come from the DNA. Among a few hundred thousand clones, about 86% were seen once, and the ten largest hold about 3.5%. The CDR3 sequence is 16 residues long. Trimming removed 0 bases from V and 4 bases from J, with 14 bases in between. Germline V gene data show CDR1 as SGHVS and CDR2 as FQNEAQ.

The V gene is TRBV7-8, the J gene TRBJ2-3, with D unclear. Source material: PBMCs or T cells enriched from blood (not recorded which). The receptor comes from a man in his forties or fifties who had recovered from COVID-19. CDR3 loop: CASSLAGRSGSDTQYF. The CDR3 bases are TGTGCCAGCAGCTTAGCCGGTAGATCAGGCTCAGATACGCAGTATTTT.